The clone carrying this TCR beta chain has a count of ten or more. The source of the sample is a study of early T cells in non-severe SARS-CoV-2 infection. V lost 1 base and J 9 bases, leaving 10 bases between the germline ends. The germline V gene encodes CDR1 LNHNV and CDR2 YYDKDF (reference sequence). The CDR3 contains 13 residues. Separate cDNA molecules each had unique molecular identifiers attached to them. Via MiXCR, TCRdb re-called the 5' RACE reads, giving one row per CDR3 protein. The table lists roughly 28,000 distinct CDR3 sequences, roughly 4.4% of them singletons, with roughly 10% in the top ten.

Material for sequencing was whole blood. The V call is TRBV15, the J call TRBJ2-1, with no clear D. This TCR was sampled from an adult who was a healthcare worker with PCR-confirmed SARS-CoV-2 infection or an uninfected control (not recorded which). The CDR3 nucleotides are TGTGCCACCAGCAGAGCTAGGTTCGGTGAGCAGTTCTTC. Amino acid sequence: CATSRARFGEQFF.